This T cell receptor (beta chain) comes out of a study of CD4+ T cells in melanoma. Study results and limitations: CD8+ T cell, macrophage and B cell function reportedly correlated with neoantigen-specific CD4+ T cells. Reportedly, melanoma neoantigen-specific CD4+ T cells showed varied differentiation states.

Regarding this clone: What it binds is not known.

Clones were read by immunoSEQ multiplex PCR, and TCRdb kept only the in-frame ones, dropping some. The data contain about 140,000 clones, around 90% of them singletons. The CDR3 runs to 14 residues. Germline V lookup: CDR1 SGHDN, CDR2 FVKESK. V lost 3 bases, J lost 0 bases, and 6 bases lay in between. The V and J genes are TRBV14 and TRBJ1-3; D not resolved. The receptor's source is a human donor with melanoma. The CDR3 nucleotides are TGTGCCAGCAGCCAGTTGAGCTCTGGAAACACCATATATTTT. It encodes CASSQLSSGNTIYF.